The clone carrying this T cell receptor (beta chain) came up a few times. The data were obtained in a study of T cell repertoires in cytomegalovirus infection. Study-wide background: Public TCR beta signatures marked donors with CMV infection and the matching HLA.

TCRdb re-derived calls from the reads in MiXCR, one entry per CDR3 protein. The sample holds some 180,000 distinct CDR3 sequences; roughly 9% are singletons and the top ten take approximately 4.2%. This CDR3 contains 15 residues. Deletions cut 3 bases from V and 8 bases from J, with 19 bases between. The germline V gene has CDR1 KGHSH and CDR2 LQKENI. The chain couples TRBV18 to TRBJ1-1; tentative D call: TRBD1 (6 bases). Sequencing used PBMCs. This clonotype originated in a human donor in good health (CMV status not recorded). Some clones in this sample may be carry-over from other donors' samples. The CDR3 loop reads CASSPKGMGATEAFF. CDR3 sequence (DNA): TGTGCCAGCTCACCGAAGGGAATGGGGGCGACAGAAGCTTTCTTT.